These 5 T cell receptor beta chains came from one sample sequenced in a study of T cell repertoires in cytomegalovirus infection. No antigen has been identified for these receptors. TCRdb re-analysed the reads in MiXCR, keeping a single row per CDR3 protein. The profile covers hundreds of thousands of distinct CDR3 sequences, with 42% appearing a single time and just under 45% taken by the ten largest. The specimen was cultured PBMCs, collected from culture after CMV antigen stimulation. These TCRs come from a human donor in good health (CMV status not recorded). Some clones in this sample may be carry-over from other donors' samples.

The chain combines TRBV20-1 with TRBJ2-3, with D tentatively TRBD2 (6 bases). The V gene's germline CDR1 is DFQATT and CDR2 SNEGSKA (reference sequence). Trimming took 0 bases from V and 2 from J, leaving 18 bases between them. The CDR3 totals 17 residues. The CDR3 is CSARDQRVGWATDTQYF. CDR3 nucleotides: TGCAGTGCTAGAGATCAGCGGGTAGGGTGGGCCACAGATACGCAGTATTTT.

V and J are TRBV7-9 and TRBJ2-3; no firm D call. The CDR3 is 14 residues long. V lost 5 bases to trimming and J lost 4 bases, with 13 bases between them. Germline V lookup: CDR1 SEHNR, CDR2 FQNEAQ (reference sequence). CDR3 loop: CASSPPAMADTQYF. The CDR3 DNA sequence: TGTGCCAGCAGCCCCCCCGCCATGGCAGATACGCAGTATTTT. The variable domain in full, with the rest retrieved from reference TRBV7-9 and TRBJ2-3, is DTGVSQNPRHKITKRGQNVTFRCDPISEHNRLYWYRQTLGQGPEFLTYFQNEAQLEKSRLLSDRFSAERPKGSFSTLEIQRTEQGDSAMYLCASSPPAMADTQYFGPGTRLTVL.

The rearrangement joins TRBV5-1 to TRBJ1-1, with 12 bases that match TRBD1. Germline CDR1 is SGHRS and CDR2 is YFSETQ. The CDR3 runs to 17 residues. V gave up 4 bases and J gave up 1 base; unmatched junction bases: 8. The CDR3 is CASSGGQGATTNTEAFF. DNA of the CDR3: TGCGCCAGCAGCGGGGGACAGGGGGCAACAACGAACACTGAAGCTTTCTTT. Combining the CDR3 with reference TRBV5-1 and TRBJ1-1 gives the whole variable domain KAGVTQTPRYLIKTRGQQVTLSCSPISGHRSVSWYQQTPGQGLQFLFEYFSETQRNKGNFPGRFSGRQFSNSRSEMNVSTLELGDSALYLCASSGGQGATTNTEAFFGQGTRLTVV.

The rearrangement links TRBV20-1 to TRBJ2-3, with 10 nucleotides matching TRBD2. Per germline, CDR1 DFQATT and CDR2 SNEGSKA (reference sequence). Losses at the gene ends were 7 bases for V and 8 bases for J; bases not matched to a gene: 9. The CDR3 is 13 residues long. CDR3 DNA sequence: TGCAGTGGTAAACTAGCGGGACTTGGTACGCAGTATTTT. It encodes CSGKLAGLGTQYF.

CDR3 in amino acids: CASSDPLTGRQYF. Here the CDR3 DNA reads TGTGCCAGCAGCGATCCACTTACAGGGCGGCAGTACTTC. This chain links TRBV7-6 with TRBJ2-7; the D gene is possibly TRBD1 (6 bases). Trimming removed 5 bases at V and 9 bases at J, with 17 bases between. Germline V CDR1 and CDR2: SGHVS, FNYEAQ. This CDR3 is 13 amino acids long.